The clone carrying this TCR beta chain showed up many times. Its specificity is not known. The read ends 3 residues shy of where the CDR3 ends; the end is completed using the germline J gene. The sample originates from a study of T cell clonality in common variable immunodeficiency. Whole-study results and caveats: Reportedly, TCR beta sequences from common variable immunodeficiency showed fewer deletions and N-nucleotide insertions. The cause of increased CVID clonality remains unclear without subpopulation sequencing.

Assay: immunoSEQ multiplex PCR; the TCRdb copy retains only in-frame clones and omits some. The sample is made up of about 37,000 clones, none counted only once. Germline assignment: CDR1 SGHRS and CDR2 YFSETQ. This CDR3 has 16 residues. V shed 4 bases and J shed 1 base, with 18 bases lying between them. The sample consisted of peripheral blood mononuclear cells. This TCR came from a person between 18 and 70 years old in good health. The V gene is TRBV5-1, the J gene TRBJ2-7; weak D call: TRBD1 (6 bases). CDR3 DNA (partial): TGCGCCAGCAGCCCAGGGACACTAGACGGATCCTACGAG. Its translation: CASSPGTLDGSYE. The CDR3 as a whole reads CASSPGTLDGSYEQYF.